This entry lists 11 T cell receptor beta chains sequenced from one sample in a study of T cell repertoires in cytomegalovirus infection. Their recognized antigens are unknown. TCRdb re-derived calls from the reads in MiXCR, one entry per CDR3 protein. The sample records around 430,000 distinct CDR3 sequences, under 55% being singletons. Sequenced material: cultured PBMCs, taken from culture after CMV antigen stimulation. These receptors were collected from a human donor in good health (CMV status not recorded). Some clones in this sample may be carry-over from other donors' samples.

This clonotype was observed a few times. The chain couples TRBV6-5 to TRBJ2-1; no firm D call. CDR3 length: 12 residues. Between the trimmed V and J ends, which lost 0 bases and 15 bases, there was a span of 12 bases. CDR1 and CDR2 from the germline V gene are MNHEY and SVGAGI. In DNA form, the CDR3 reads TGTGCCAGCAGTTACTCATGGGATTTCTGGTTCTTC. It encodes CASSYSWDFWFF.

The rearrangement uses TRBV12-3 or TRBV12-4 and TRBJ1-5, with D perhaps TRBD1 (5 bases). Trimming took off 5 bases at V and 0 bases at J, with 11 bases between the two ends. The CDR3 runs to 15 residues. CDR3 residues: CASSPYGASNQPQHF. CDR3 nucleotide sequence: TGTGCCAGCAGTCCTTACGGGGCTAGCAATCAGCCCCAGCATTTT.

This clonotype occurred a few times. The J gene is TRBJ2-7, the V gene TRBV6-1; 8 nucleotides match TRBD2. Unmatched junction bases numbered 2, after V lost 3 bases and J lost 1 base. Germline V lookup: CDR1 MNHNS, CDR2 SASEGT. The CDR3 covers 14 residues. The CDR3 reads CASSDVAGSYEQYF. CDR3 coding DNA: TGTGCCAGCAGTGATGTAGCGGGGTCCTACGAGCAGTACTTC.

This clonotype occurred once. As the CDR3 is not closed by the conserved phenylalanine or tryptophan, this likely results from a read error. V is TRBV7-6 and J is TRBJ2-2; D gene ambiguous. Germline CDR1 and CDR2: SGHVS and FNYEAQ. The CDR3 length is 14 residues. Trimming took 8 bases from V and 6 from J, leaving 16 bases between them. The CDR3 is CASRYRVESGELFL. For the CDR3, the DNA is TGTGCCAGCCGCTACCGTGTGGAGTCCGGGGAGCTGTTTTTG.

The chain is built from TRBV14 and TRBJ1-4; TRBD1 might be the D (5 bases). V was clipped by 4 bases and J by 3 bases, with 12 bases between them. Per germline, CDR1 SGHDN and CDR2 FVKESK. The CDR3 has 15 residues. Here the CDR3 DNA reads TGTGCCAGCAGCCGCCCGGGACGGGCTAATGAAAAACTGTTTTTT. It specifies CASSRPGRANEKLFF.

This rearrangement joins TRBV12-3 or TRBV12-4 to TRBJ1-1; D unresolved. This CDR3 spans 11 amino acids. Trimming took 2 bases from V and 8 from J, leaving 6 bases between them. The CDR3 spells CASSLSEEAFF. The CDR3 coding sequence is TGTGCCAGCAGTTTATCCGAAGAAGCTTTCTTT.

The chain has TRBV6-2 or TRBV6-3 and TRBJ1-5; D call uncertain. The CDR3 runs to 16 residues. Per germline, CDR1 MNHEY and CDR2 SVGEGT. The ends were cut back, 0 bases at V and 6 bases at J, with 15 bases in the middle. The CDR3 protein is CASSYSNSLKGQPQHF. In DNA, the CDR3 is TGTGCCAGCAGTTACTCGAACTCCCTCAAGGGTCAGCCCCAGCATTTT.

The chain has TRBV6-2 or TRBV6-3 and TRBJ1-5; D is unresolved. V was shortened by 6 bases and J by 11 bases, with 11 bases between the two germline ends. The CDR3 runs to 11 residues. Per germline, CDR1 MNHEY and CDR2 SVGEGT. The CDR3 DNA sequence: TGTGCCAGCAGCTTCAAAGCGACCCAGCATTTT. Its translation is CASSFKATQHF.

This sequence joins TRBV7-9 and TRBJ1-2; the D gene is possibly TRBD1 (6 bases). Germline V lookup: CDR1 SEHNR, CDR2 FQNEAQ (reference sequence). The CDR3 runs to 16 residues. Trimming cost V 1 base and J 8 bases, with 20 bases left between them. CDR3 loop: CASSLGASQGLGGYTF. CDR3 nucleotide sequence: TGTGCCAGCAGCTTAGGAGCATCACAGGGCTTAGGCGGCTACACCTTC.

The CDR3 DNA sequence: TGTGCCTGGTCGGACACGGGCGGCACAGATACGCAGTATTTT. Translated: CAWSDTGGTDTQYF. This chain links TRBV30 with TRBJ2-3; D might be TRBD1 (5 bases). Germline values: CDR1 GTSNPN, CDR2 SVGIG (reference sequence). V was pared by 5 bases and J by 1 base, with 13 bases between. The CDR3 has 14 residues.

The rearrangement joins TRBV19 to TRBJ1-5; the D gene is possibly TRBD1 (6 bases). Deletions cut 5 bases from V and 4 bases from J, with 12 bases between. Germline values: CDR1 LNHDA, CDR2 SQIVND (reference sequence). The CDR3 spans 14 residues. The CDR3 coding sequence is TGTGCCAGTAGTCCAAGGGGGATAAATCAGCCCCAGCATTTT. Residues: CASSPRGINQPQHF.